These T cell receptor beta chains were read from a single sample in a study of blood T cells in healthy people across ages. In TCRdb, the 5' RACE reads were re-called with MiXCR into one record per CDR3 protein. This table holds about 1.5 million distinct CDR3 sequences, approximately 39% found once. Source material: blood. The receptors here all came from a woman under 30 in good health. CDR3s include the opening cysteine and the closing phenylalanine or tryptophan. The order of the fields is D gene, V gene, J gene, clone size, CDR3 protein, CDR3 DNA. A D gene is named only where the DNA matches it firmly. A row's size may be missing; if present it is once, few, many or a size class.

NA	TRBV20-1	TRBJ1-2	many	CSALKPTNYGYTF	TGCAGTGCGTTGAAACCTACTAACTATGGCTACACCTTC
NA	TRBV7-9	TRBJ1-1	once	CASSSRGWQKNTEAFF	TGTGCCAGCAGCTCCCGAGGGTGGCAAAAGAACACTGAAGCTTTCTTT
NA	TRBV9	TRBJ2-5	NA	CASSVEPSTSREQYF	TGTGCCAGCAGCGTAGAACCCTCCACCTCGAGAGAGCAGTACTTC
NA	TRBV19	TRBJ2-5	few	CASSIYPGTQTQYF	TGTGCCAGTAGTATCTATCCAGGCACGCAGACCCAGTACTTC
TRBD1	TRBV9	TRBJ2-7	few	CASSGGGTGVNEQYF	TGTGCCAGCAGCGGAGGTGGGACAGGGGTCAACGAGCAGTACTTC
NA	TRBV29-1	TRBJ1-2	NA	CSVGSSGAPLYGYTF	TGCAGCGTTGGGTCCTCAGGGGCTCCTCTCTATGGCTACACCTTC
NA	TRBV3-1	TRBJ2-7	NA	CASSQGWYSTIEQYF	TGTGCCAGCAGCCAAGGGTGGTACTCTACGATCGAGCAGTACTTC
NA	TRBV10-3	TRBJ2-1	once	CAIAYGPSSYNEQFF	TGTGCCATCGCCTATGGACCTAGCTCCTACAATGAGCAGTTCTTC
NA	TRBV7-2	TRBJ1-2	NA	CASSETAGYGYTF	TGTGCCAGCAGCGAGACAGCGGGCTATGGCTACACCTTC
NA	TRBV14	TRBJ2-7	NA	CASSQLRTVSYEQYF	TGTGCCAGCAGCCAATTACGGACAGTCTCCTACGAGCAGTACTTC
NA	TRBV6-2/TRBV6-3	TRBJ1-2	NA	CASRTYRDTYGYTF	TGTGCCAGCAGAACCTACAGGGATACCTATGGCTACACCTTC
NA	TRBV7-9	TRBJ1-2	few	CASSASGRKGGYGYTF	TGTGCCAGCAGCGCCTCCGGCAGAAAGGGAGGCTATGGCTACACCTTC
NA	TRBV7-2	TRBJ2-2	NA	CASSPGRVLTGELFF	TGTGCCAGCAGCCCCGGTCGGGTCTTAACCGGGGAGCTGTTTTTT